The rows below give T cell receptor beta chains drawn from one sample of a study of a mutant IDH1 vaccine in newly diagnosed glioma. These receptors' antigens are unknown. Some clones are missing from TCRdb's copy, which holds only in-frame ones; the method was immunoSEQ multiplex PCR. The table shows 52,000 or so clones, with about 81% occurring only once. This specimen was PBMCs, taken from a glioma patient whose treatment included an IDH1 peptide vaccine. These receptors originate from a woman between 35 and 50 years old with glioma. Some clones in this sample may be carry-over from other donors' samples. The CDR3 runs from the conserved cysteine through the conserved F or W. Each record gives: J gene, D gene, clone size, CDR3 length, V gene, CDR3 protein, CDR3 DNA. A D gene is named only where the DNA matches it firmly. Clone size is not always given. Where it is, it says once, few, many or a class for expanded clones.

TRBJ1-2 - - 16 TRBV7-9 CASSSPAAVTNYGYTF TGTGCCAGCAGCTCCCCGGCGGCCGTTACTAACTATGGCTACACCTTC
TRBJ2-2 - - 14 TRBV2 CASSEGVTTGELFF TGTGCCAGCAGTGAGGGAGTAACCACCGGGGAGCTGTTTTTT
TRBJ1-4 - - 15 TRBV5-1 CASSSPGLSHEKLFF TGCGCCAGCAGCTCTCCGGGCCTAAGCCATGAAAAACTGTTTTTT
TRBJ1-2 TRBD1 once 15 TRBV4-3 CASSQADRGNYGYTF TGCGCCAGCAGCCAAGCGGACAGGGGAAACTATGGCTACACCTTC
TRBJ1-2 - - 15 TRBV6-1 CASSEELGSGGGYTF TGTGCCAGCAGTGAAGAATTGGGGTCCGGAGGGGGCTACACCTTC
TRBJ2-5 TRBD2 - 16 TRBV5-8 CASSLGLAGEQETQYF TGTGCCAGCAGCTTGGGTCTAGCGGGGGAGCAAGAGACCCAGTACTTC
TRBJ2-3 TRBD2 - 17 TRBV23-1 CASSYDRLAGCTDTQYF TGCGCCAGCAGTTATGATCGACTAGCGGGTTGCACAGATACGCAGTATTTT
TRBJ1-1 - - 15 TRBV19 CASSIPAPQGYEAFF TGTGCCAGTAGTATCCCGGCCCCACAGGGTTATGAAGCTTTCTTT
TRBJ1-1 TRBD1 once 14 TRBV7-9 CASSLGQGNTEAFF TGTGCCAGCAGCCTCGGACAGGGGAACACTGAAGCTTTCTTT
TRBJ2-3 TRBD2 - 16 TRBV19 CASSVLAGTEVDTQYF TGTGCCAGTAGCGTTCTAGCGGGGACGGAGGTAGATACGCAGTATTTT
TRBJ2-7 - once 13 TRBV10-3 CAISGYSPYEQYF TGTGCCATCAGCGGATATTCTCCCTACGAGCAGTACTTC
TRBJ1-1 - few 11 TRBV2 CASSEYTEAFF TGTGCCAGCAGTGAATACACTGAAGCTTTCTTT
TRBJ1-1 - - 14 TRBV6-6 CASSYTGKNTEAFF TGTGCCAGCAGTTATACAGGAAAGAACACTGAAGCTTTCTTT
TRBJ2-3 - - 17 TRBV10-1 CASSVGQGGSFTDTQYF TGCGCCAGCAGTGTTGGACAGGGAGGGTCGTTCACAGATACGCAGTATTTT
TRBJ1-6 - - 12 TRBV7-2 CASSLDVAALHF TGTGCCAGCAGCTTAGACGTCGCAGCCCTCCACTTT
TRBJ2-7 - - 14 TRBV5-1 CASSLTQTTYEQYF TGCGCCAGTTCCTTGACCCAAACCACCTACGAGCAGTACTTC
TRBJ2-7 TRBD2 - 13 TRBV30 CAWSWDGLAEQYF TGTGCCTGGAGCTGGGACGGACTAGCCGAGCAGTACTTC
TRBJ1-2 TRBD1 - 14 TRBV5-1 CASSLGDRAYGYTF TGCGCCAGCAGCTTGGGGGACAGGGCCTATGGCTACACCTTC
TRBJ2-3 TRBD1 once 16 TRBV5-1 CASSLQGRGSADTQYF TGCGCCAGCAGCTTGCAAGGCAGGGGGTCGGCAGATACGCAGTATTTT
TRBJ2-7 TRBD1 - 13 TRBV19 CASSWDRGREQYF TGTGCCAGTAGTTGGGACAGGGGGAGAGAGCAGTACTTC
TRBJ1-1 TRBD1 once 14 TRBV5-4 CASRYGQGISEAFF TGTGCCAGCAGATACGGACAGGGTATATCTGAAGCTTTCTTT
TRBJ1-6 - once 15 TRBV18 CASSPRERTDSPLHF TGTGCCAGCTCACCACGAGAAAGGACTGATTCACCCCTCCACTTT